Listed here is a single TCR beta chain. As processed by the authors: Scientists estimated how many nucleated cells there were by amplifying reference gene primers. Data came from immunoSEQ multiplex PCR; TCRdb stores just in-frame clones and leaves some out. Clonal size and the V and J genes are those of that table, whereas D and trimming came from the DNA. The sample includes about 100,000 clones, roughly 88% of them seen just once. This sample stems from a study of blood T cell repertoires in COVID-19. About the study: Sites in the United States, Italy and Spain provided acute and convalescent COVID-19 samples. From T cells, B-cell-depleted T cells, or PBMCs came the material, which was cDNA or gDNA.

Germline CDR1 reads SGDLS; CDR2 reads YYNGEE. The CDR3 is 15 amino acids. V lost 3 bases to trimming and J lost 5 bases; unmatched junction nucleotides: 3. V is TRBV9 and J is TRBJ2-1, with TRBD2 matching 12 bases. The source is a woman in her fifties or sixties with acute or convalescent COVID-19. The sample was peripheral blood. The CDR3 here is CASSDRTSGNNEQFF. The CDR3 bases are TGTGCCAGCAGCGACCGGACTAGCGGGAACAATGAGCAGTTCTTC.